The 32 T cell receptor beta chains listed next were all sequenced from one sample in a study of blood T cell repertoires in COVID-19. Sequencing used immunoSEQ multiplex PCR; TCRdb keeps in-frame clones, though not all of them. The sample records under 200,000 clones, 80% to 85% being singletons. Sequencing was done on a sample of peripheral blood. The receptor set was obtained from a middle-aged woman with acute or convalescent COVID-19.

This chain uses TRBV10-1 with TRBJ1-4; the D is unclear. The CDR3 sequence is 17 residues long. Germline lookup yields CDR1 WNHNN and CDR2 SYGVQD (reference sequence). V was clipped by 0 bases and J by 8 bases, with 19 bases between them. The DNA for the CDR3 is TGCGCCAGCAGTGAGTCAGGTCCGGCAGAGGGAGTGGAAAAACTGTTTTTT. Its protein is CASSESGPAEGVEKLFF.

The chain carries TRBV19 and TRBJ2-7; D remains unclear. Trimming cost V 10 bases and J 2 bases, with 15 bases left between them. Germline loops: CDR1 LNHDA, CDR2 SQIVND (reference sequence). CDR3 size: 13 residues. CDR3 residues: CATATHLAYEQYF. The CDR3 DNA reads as TGTGCCACTGCAACACACCTGGCCTACGAGCAGTACTTC. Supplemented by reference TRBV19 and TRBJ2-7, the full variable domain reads DGGITQSPKYLFRKEGQNVTLSCEQNLNHDAMYWYRQDPGQGLRLIYYSQIVNDFQKGDIAEGYSVSREKKESFPLTVTSAQKNPTAFYLCATATHLAYEQYFGPGTRLTVT.

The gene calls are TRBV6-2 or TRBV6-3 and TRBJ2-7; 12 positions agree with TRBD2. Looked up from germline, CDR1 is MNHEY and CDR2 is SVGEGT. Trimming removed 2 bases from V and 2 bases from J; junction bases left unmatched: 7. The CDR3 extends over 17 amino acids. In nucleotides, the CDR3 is TGTGCCAGCAGTTACGACAGATCTAGCGGGAGGGCCTACGAGCAGTACTTC. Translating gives CASSYDRSSGRAYEQYF.

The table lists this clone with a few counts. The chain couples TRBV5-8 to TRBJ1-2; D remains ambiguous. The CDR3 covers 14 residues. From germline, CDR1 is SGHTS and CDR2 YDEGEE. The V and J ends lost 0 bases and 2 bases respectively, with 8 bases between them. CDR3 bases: TGTGCCAGCAGCTTGGTCCCGGGAAACTATGGCTACACCTTC. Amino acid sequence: CASSLVPGNYGYTF.

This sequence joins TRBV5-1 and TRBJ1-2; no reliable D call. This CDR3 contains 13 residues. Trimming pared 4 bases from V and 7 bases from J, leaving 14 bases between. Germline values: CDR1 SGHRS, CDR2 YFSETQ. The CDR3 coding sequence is TGCGCCAGCAGCCCGACACCGGAGGGTGGCTACACCTTC. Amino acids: CASSPTPEGGYTF.

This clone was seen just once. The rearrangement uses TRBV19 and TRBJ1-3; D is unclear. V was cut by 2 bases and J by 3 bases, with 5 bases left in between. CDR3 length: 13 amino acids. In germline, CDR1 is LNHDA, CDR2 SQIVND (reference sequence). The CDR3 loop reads CASSITGGNTIYF. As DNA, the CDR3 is TGTGCCAGTAGTATAACGGGTGGAAACACCATATATTTT.

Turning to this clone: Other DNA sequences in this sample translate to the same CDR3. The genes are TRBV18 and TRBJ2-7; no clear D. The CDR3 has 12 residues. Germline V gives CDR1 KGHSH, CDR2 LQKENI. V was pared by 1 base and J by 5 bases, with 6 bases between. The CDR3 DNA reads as TGTGCCAGCTCACCACGCCGCGACGAGCAGTACTTC. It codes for CASSPRRDEQYF.

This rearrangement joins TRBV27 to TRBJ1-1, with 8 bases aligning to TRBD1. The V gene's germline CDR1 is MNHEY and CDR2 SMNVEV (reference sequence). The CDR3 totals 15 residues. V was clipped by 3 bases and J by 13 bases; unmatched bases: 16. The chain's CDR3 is CASSFATGGVTVNFF. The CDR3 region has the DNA TGTGCCAGCAGTTTCGCTACAGGGGGAGTTACAGTGAATTTCTTT.

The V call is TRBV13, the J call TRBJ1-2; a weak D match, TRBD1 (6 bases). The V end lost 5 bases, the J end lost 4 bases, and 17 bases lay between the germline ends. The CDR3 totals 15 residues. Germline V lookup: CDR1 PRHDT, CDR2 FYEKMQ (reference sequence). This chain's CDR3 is CASSRSTGLGYGYTF. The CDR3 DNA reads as TGTGCCAGCAGCAGGTCGACAGGCCTAGGCTATGGCTACACCTTC.

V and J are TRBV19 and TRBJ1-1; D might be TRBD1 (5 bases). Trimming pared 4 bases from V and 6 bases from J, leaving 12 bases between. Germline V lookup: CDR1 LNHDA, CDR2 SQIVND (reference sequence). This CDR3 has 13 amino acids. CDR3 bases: TGTGCCAGTAGTACCGCGTGGGGGGCTGAAGCTTTCTTT. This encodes CASSTAWGAEAFF. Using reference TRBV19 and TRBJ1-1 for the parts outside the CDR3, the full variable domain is DGGITQSPKYLFRKEGQNVTLSCEQNLNHDAMYWYRQDPGQGLRLIYYSQIVNDFQKGDIAEGYSVSREKKESFPLTVTSAQKNPTAFYLCASSTAWGAEAFFGQGTRLTVV.

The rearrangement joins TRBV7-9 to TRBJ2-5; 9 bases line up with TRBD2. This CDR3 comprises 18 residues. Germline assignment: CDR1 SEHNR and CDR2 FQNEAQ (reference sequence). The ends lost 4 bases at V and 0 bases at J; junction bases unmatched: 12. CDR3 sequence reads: CASSSGLWASGDQETQYF. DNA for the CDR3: TGTGCCAGCAGCTCAGGTTTGTGGGCTAGCGGGGACCAAGAGACCCAGTACTTC.

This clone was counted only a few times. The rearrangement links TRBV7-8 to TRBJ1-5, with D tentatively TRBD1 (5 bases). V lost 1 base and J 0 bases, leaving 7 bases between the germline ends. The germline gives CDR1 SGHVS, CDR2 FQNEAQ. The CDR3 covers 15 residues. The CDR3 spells CASSLGQYSNQPQHF. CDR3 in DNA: TGTGCCAGCAGCTTAGGACAGTATAGCAATCAGCCCCAGCATTTT. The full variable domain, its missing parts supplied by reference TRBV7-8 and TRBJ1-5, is GAGVSQSPRYKVAKRGQDVALRCDPISGHVSLFWYQQALGQGPEFLTYFQNEAQLDKSGLPSDRFFAERPEGSVSTLKIQRTQQEDSAVYLCASSLGQYSNQPQHFGDGTRLSIL.

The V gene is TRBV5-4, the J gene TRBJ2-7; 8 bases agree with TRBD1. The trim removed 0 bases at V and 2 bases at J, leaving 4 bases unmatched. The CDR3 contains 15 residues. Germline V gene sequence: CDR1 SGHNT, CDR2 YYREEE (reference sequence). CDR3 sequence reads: CASSLAGGQAYEQYF. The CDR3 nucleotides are TGTGCCAGCAGCTTGGCCGGGGGACAGGCCTACGAGCAGTACTTC.

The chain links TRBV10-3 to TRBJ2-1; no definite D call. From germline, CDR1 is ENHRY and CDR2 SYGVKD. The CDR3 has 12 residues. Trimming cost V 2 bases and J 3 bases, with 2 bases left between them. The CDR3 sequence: CAISELYNEQFF. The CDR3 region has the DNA TGTGCCATCAGTGAGCTCTACAATGAGCAGTTCTTC.

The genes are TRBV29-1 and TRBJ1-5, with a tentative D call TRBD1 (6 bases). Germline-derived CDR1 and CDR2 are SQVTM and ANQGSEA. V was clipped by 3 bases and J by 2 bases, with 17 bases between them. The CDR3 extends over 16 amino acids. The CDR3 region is CSVEDRRMMGNQPQHF. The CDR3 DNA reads TGCAGCGTTGAGGACAGAAGGATGATGGGCAATCAGCCCCAGCATTTT.

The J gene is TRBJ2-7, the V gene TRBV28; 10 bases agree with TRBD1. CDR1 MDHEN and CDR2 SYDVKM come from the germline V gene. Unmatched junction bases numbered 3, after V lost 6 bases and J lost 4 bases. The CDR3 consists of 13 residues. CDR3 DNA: TGTGCCAGCAGGGGGACAGGGGAATACGAGCAGTACTTC. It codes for CASRGTGEYEQYF.

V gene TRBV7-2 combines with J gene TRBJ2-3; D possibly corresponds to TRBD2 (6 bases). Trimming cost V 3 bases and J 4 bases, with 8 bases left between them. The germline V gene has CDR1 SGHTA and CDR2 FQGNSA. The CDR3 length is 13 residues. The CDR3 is CASSLASADTQYF. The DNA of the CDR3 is TGTGCCAGCAGCTTGGCTAGCGCAGATACGCAGTATTTT.

In DNA form, the CDR3 reads TGTGCCAGCAGACTTGACGCCGGGGGAAACACTGAAGCTTTCTTT. Translating it yields CASRLDAGGNTEAFF. The gene calls are TRBV2 and TRBJ1-1; a weak D match, TRBD1 (5 bases). CDR3 length equals 15 residues. Per germline, CDR1 SNHLY and CDR2 FYNNEI. V lost 6 bases to trimming and J lost 2 bases, with 16 bases between them. The whole variable domain, filled in from reference TRBV2 and TRBJ1-1, reads EPEVTQTPSHQVTQMGQEVILRCVPISNHLYFYWYRQILGQKVEFLVSFYNNEISEKSEIFDDQFSVERPDGSNFTLKIRSTKLEDSAMYFCASRLDAGGNTEAFFGQGTRLTVV.

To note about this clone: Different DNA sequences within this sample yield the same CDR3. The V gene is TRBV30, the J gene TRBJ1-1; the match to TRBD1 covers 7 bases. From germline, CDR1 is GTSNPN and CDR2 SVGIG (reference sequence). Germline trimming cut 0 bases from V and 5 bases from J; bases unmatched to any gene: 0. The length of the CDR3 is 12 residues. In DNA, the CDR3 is TGTGCCTGGAGTGTACAGGGGACTGAAGCTTTCTTT. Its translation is CAWSVQGTEAFF.

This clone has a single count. CDR3 nucleotides: TGTGCCAGCAGCCGAGGGGACAGGGTTCGCATCTCTGGAAACACCATATATTTT. Translating it yields CASSRGDRVRISGNTIYF. This sequence joins TRBV4-2 and TRBJ1-3; 9 bases align to TRBD1. V shed 4 bases and J 0 bases; nucleotides not matched to a gene: 10. Per germline, CDR1 LGHNA and CDR2 YNFKEQ. The CDR3 has 18 amino acids.

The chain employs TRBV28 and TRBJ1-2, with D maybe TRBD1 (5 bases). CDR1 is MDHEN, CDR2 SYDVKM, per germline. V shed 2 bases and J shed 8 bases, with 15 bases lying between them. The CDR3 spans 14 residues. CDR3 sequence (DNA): TGTGCCAGCAGTTTAACCACACTGGAGGGGGGCTACACCTTC. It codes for CASSLTTLEGGYTF.

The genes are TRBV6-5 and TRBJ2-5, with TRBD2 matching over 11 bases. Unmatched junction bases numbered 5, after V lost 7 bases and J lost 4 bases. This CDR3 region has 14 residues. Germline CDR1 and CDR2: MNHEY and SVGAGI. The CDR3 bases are TGTGCCAGCACCACTAGCGGGAGAGGAGAGACCCAGTACTTC. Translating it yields CASTTSGRGETQYF.

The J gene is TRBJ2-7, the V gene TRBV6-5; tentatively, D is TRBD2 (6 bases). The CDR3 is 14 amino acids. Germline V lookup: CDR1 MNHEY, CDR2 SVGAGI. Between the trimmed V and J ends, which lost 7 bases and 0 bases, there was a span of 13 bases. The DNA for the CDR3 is TGTGCCAGCATGAGGCAGGAGGGCTCCTACGAGCAGTACTTC. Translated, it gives CASMRQEGSYEQYF.

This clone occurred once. CDR3 amino acids: CASSSGAGPSYEQYF. DNA for the CDR3: TGTGCCAGCAGCTCCGGGGCGGGACCCTCCTACGAGCAGTACTTC. The rearrangement links TRBV28 to TRBJ2-7; a possible D gene is TRBD2 (6 bases). Germline V gene lookup returns CDR1 MDHEN and CDR2 SYDVKM. This CDR3 region has 15 residues. V was pared by 6 bases and J by 0 bases, with 15 bases between.

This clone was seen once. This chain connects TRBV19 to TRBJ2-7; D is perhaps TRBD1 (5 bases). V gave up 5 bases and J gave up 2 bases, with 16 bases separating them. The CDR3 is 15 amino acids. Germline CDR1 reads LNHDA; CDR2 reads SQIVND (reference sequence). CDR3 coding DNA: TGTGCCAGTAGTTTCTTGTCAGGGATGGCCTACGAGCAGTACTTC. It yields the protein CASSFLSGMAYEQYF.

The CDR3 protein is CASSLKPGNSQPQHF. In DNA, the CDR3 is TGTGCCAGCAGCTTAAAACCAGGGAACTCTCAGCCCCAGCATTTT. The gene calls are TRBV7-2 and TRBJ1-5, with TRBD1 as a possible D gene (5 bases). This CDR3 comprises 15 residues. Per germline, CDR1 SGHTA and CDR2 FQGNSA. With 2 bases removed from V and 6 bases from J, the gap between germline ends came to 14 bases.

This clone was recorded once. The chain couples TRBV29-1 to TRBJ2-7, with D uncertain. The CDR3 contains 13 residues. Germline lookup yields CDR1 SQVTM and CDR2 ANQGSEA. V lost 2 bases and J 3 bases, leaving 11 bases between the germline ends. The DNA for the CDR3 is TGCAGCGTTGAATTACCAGATAACTACGAGCAGTACTTC. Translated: CSVELPDNYEQYF.

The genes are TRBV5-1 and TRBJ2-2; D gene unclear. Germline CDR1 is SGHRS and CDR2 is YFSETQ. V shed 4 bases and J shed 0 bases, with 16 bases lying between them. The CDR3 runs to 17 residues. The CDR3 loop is CASSPRLRPSNTGELFF. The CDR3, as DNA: TGCGCCAGCAGCCCGAGGTTGAGGCCCTCGAACACCGGGGAGCTGTTTTTT.

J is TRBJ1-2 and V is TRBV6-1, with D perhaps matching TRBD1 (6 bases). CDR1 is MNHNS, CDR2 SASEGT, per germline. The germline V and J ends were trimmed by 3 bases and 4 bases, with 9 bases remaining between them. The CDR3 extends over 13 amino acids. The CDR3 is CASSEIQGYGYTF. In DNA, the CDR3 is TGTGCCAGCAGTGAGATACAGGGCTATGGCTACACCTTC.

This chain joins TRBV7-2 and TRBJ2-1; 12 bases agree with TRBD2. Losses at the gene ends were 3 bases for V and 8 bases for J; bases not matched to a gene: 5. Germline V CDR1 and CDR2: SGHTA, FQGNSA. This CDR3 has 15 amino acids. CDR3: CASSLTSGSGYEQFF. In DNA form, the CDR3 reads TGTGCCAGCAGCTTGACTAGCGGGAGTGGGTATGAGCAGTTCTTC.

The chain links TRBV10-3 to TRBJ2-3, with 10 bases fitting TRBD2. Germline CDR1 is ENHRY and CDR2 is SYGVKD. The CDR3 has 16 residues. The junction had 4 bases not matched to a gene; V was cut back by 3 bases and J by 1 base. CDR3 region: CAISDERGGGTDTQYF. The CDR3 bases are TGTGCCATCAGTGATGAGCGGGGGGGTGGCACAGATACGCAGTATTTT.

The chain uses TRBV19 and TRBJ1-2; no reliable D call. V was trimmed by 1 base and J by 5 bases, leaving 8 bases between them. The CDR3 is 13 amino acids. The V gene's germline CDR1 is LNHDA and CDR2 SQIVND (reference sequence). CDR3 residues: CASSIGTGYGYTF. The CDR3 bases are TGTGCCAGTAGTATAGGCACGGGGTATGGCTACACCTTC. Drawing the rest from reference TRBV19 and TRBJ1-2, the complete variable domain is DGGITQSPKYLFRKEGQNVTLSCEQNLNHDAMYWYRQDPGQGLRLIYYSQIVNDFQKGDIAEGYSVSREKKESFPLTVTSAQKNPTAFYLCASSIGTGYGYTFGSGTRLTVV.